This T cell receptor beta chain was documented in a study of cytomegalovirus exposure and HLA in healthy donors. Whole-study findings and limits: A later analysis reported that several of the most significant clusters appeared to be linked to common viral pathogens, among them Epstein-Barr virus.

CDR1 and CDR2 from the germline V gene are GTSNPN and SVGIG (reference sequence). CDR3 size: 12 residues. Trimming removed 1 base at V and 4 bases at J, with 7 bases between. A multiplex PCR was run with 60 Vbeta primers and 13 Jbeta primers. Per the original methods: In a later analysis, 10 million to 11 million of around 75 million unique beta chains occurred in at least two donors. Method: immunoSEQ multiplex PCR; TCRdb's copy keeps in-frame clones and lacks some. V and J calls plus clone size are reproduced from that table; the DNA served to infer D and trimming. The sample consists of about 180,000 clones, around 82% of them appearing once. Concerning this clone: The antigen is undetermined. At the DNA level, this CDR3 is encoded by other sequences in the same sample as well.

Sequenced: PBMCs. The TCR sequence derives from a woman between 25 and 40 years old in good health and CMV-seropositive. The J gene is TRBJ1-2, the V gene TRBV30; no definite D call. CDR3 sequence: CAWSAGIYGYTF. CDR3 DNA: TGTGCCTGGAGTGCGGGGATCTATGGCTACACCTTC.